Described below is a single TCR beta chain sequence and its context. This CDR3 region has 16 residues. V gave up 2 bases and J gave up 1 base; unmatched junction bases: 5. The germline V gene encodes CDR1 MNHEY and CDR2 SVGAGI. This sample was taken from a study of cytomegalovirus exposure and HLA in healthy donors. The PCR used 60 Vbeta and 13 Jbeta primers. Produced via immunoSEQ multiplex PCR; TCRdb's table is partial and in-frame only. The data hold 110,000 to 150,000 clones, with about four fifths observed a single time. The V gene is TRBV6-5, the J gene TRBJ2-1; 7 bases are a match to TRBD1. This receptor was obtained from a man aged 40-50 years in good health and CMV-seronegative. Sample: PBMCs. The CDR3 reads CASSYDRAVSYNEQFF. For the CDR3, the DNA is TGTGCCAGCAGTTACGACAGGGCAGTATCCTACAATGAGCAGTTCTTC.